The clone carrying this TCR beta chain occurred many times. Its target is not known. Patients showing uncontrolled infection, other autoimmune disease, pregnancy or lactation were ineligible. Researchers amplified the TCR beta CDR3 regions from RNA transcripts. The HTBI set primed first-round TCR CDR3 RT-PCR. TCRdb ran MiXCR on the multiplex PCR reads and lists one entry per CDR3 protein. The table includes approximately 610,000 distinct CDR3 sequences, about 15% detected once. V gave up 5 bases and J gave up 0 bases; unmatched junction bases: 6. The CDR3 runs 14 residues. The V gene's germline CDR1 is DFQATT and CDR2 SNEGSKA (reference sequence). This sample is part of a study of T cells in Graves' hyperthyroidism and ophthalmopathy. Points from the study as a whole: Progression to ophthalmopathy was predicted a median of roughly seven months early.

The rearrangement uses TRBV20-1 and TRBJ2-7, with 8 bases matching TRBD2. The receptor was isolated from a middle-aged woman with Graves' ophthalmopathy. The sample consisted of blood. CDR3 protein: CSALGGGSSYEQYF. Here the CDR3 DNA reads TGCAGTGCTTTGGGCGGGGGGAGCTCCTACGAGCAGTACTTC.